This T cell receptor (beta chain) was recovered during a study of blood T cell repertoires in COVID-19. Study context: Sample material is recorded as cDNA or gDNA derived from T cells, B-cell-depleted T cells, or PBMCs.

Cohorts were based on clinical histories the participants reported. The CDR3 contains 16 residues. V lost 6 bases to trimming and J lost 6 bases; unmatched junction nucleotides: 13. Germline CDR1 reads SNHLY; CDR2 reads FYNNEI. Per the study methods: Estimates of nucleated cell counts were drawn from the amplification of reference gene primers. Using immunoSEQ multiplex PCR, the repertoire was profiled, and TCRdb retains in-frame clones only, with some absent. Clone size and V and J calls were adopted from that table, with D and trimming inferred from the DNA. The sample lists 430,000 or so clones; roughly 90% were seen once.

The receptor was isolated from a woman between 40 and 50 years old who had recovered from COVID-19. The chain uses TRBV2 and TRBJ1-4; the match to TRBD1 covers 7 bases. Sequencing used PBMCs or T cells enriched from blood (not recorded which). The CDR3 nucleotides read TGTGCCAGCAGAGCATCTCGTGACAGGGTGGATGAAAAACTGTTTTTT. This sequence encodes CASRASRDRVDEKLFF. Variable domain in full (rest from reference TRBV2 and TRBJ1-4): EPEVTQTPSHQVTQMGQEVILRCVPISNHLYFYWYRQILGQKVEFLVSFYNNEISEKSEIFDDQFSVERPDGSNFTLKIRSTKLEDSAMYFCASRASRDRVDEKLFFGSGTQLSVL.